The 26 T cell receptor beta chains below come from one sample, sequenced in a study of shared clonotypes between healthy human individuals. This table comes from immunoSEQ multiplex PCR, and its TCRdb copy is limited to in-frame clones, with some not included. The data contain fewer than 600,000 clones, roughly 77% of them singletons. Sequencing was done on a sample of PBMCs. The origin of the receptors is a woman between 35 and 50 years old in good health. Some clones in this sample may be carry-over from other donors' samples.

The chain has TRBV30 and TRBJ2-2; D remains ambiguous. V gave up 2 bases and J gave up 5 bases, with 6 bases separating them. This CDR3 is built from 12 residues. Germline V lookup: CDR1 GTSNPN, CDR2 SVGIG (reference sequence). DNA of the CDR3: TGTGCCTGGAGTCCTTATACCGGGGAGCTGTTTTTT. Translated: CAWSPYTGELFF.

This sequence joins TRBV5-6 and TRBJ1-2; D is perhaps TRBD1 (5 bases). Trimming took 3 bases from V and 4 from J, leaving 13 bases between them. CDR1 is SGHDT, CDR2 YYEEEE, per germline. The CDR3 sequence is 14 residues long. The CDR3: CASSSSGPGYGYTF. CDR3 DNA: TGTGCCAGCAGCTCGTCGGGGCCCGGCTATGGCTACACCTTC.

The V and J genes are TRBV30 and TRBJ1-5; D ambiguous. The V end was cut by 0 bases, the J end by 5 bases, with 11 bases between. Germline V CDR1 and CDR2: GTSNPN, SVGIG (reference sequence). The length of the CDR3 is 14 residues. CDR3 nucleotide sequence: TGTGCCTGGAGTGTGGGGTATAGGGATCAGCCCCAGCATTTT. Translating gives CAWSVGYRDQPQHF. Supplemented by reference TRBV30 and TRBJ1-5, the full variable domain reads SQTIHQWPATLVQPVGSPLSLECTVEGTSNPNLYWYRQAAGRGLQLLFYSVGIGQISSEVPQNLSASRPQDRQFILSSKKLLLSDSGFYLCAWSVGYRDQPQHFGDGTRLSIL.

The chain recombines TRBV18 with TRBJ1-4; a possible D gene is TRBD1 (5 bases). The CDR3 spans 18 residues. CDR1 is KGHSH and CDR2 is LQKENI in the germline V gene. The ends were cut back, 2 bases at V and 4 bases at J, with 20 bases in the middle. DNA for the CDR3: TGTGCCAGCTCACCAACGCCCGCGGGGCAGGGCGTTAATGAAAAACTGTTTTTT. Its protein product is CASSPTPAGQGVNEKLFF. Drawing the rest from reference TRBV18 and TRBJ1-4, the complete variable domain is NAGVMQNPRHLVRRRGQEARLRCSPMKGHSHVYWYRQLPEEGLKFMVYLQKENIIDESGMPKERFSAEFPKEGPSILRIQQVVRGDSAAYFCASSPTPAGQGVNEKLFFGSGTQLSVL.

The V and J genes are TRBV2 and TRBJ1-1; D might be TRBD1 (6 bases). V dropped 5 bases and J dropped 2 bases, with 9 bases sitting between them. Germline CDR1 is SNHLY and CDR2 is FYNNEI. This CDR3 region has 13 residues. Written as DNA, the CDR3 is TGTGCCAGCAGTATAGGGGGTAACACTGAAGCTTTCTTT. Amino acids: CASSIGGNTEAFF. Using reference TRBV2 and TRBJ1-1 for the parts outside the CDR3, the full variable domain is EPEVTQTPSHQVTQMGQEVILRCVPISNHLYFYWYRQILGQKVEFLVSFYNNEISEKSEIFDDQFSVERPDGSNFTLKIRSTKLEDSAMYFCASSIGGNTEAFFGQGTRLTVV.

The chain joins TRBV4-1 to TRBJ2-1, with TRBD2 identical over 7 bases. Germline V CDR1 and CDR2: MGHRA, YSYEKL. V lost 2 bases, J lost 0 bases, and 4 bases stayed unmatched. The CDR3 covers 16 residues. The CDR3 sequence: CASSQRLADSYNEQFF. As DNA, the CDR3 is TGCGCCAGCAGCCAACGGCTAGCGGACTCCTACAATGAGCAGTTCTTC.

This chain connects TRBV25-1 to TRBJ2-3, with no clear D. The CDR3 runs 14 residues. The germline V and J ends were trimmed by 5 bases and 7 bases, with 16 bases remaining between them. CDR1 is MGHDK and CDR2 is SYGVNS in the germline V gene. The CDR3 nucleotides read TGTGCCAGCAGTCAGTGGGCGGTAGACCATACGCAGTATTTT. Translated: CASSQWAVDHTQYF.

The chain carries TRBV6-4 and TRBJ1-5; D unclear. CDR1 is MRHNA, CDR2 SNTAGT, per germline. Trimming stripped 9 bases from V and 0 bases from J, with 18 bases between. This CDR3 is 16 amino acids long. CDR3 nucleotides: TGTGCCAGTACCGTTGGGAACTTCTATAGCAATCAGCCCCAGCATTTT. Translation: CASTVGNFYSNQPQHF.

This chain links TRBV18 with TRBJ1-5; 8 nucleotides line up with TRBD1. The CDR3 is 15 amino acids. Germline V lookup: CDR1 KGHSH, CDR2 LQKENI. J gave up 5 bases and V 2 bases, and 5 bases lay outside the gene matches. The CDR3 loop is CASSPTGGSYQPQHF. In DNA form, the CDR3 reads TGTGCCAGCTCACCAACAGGGGGTTCGTATCAGCCCCAGCATTTT.

The rearrangement uses TRBV6-1 and TRBJ1-1; no clear D. Looked up from germline, CDR1 is MNHNS and CDR2 is SASEGT. The germline V and J ends were trimmed by 3 bases and 1 base, with 9 bases remaining between them. The length of the CDR3 is 14 residues. The DNA of the CDR3 is TGTGCCAGCAGTGATCGGCAATGGAACACTGAAGCTTTCTTT. This sequence encodes CASSDRQWNTEAFF.

This chain connects TRBV7-9 to TRBJ2-1, with 8 bases identical to TRBD1. CDR3 length equals 16 residues. V lost 5 bases and J lost 4; bases outside the gene matches: 10. CDR1 is SEHNR and CDR2 is FQNEAQ in the germline V gene (reference sequence). This CDR3 is CASSPSVRDRYNEQFF. The CDR3 DNA follows: TGTGCCAGCAGCCCGTCCGTACGGGACAGGTACAATGAGCAGTTCTTC.

This clone was counted between two and nine times. The J gene is TRBJ1-1, the V gene TRBV30; D is undetermined. Germline V gene lookup returns CDR1 GTSNPN and CDR2 SVGIG (reference sequence). With 1 base removed from V and 3 bases from J, the gap between germline ends came to 6 bases. This CDR3 is 12 amino acids long. CDR3 residues: CAWSGRDTEAFF. Written as DNA, the CDR3 is TGTGCCTGGAGTGGGCGGGACACTGAAGCTTTCTTT.

The chain carries TRBV28 and TRBJ1-2, with D unclear. Per germline, CDR1 MDHEN and CDR2 SYDVKM. The CDR3 spans 10 residues. V lost 8 bases and J lost 2, with 3 bases in between. The CDR3: CASENYGYTF. The CDR3 DNA sequence: TGTGCCAGCGAAAACTATGGCTACACCTTC.

This rearrangement joins TRBV28 to TRBJ1-3; weak D call: TRBD1 (5 bases). This CDR3 has 17 residues. The V gene lost 3 bases and the J gene lost 0 bases, with 15 bases spanning the gap. Germline CDR1 is MDHEN and CDR2 is SYDVKM. In DNA, the CDR3 is TGTGCCAGCAGTTTGATGAGGGACGGCAGCTCTGGAAACACCATATATTTT. The encoded protein is CASSLMRDGSSGNTIYF.

In this sample, this clone turned up once. The rearrangement joins TRBV4-1 to TRBJ2-5; D uncertain. V lost 2 bases, J lost 1 base, and 8 bases lay in between. Germline lookup yields CDR1 MGHRA and CDR2 YSYEKL. CDR3 length equals 14 residues. In nucleotides, the CDR3 is TGCGCCAGCAGCCAACAGCAGGCCCAAGAGACCCAGTACTTC. This encodes CASSQQQAQETQYF.

This clone was counted only a few times. The CDR3 loop is CAWDRSYGGNRVNTEAFF. The CDR3, as DNA: TGTGCCTGGGACAGGTCCTATGGGGGAAACAGAGTGAACACTGAAGCTTTCTTT. This chain joins TRBV30 and TRBJ1-1, with D perhaps matching TRBD1 (6 bases). The CDR3 has 18 residues. Germline CDR1 is GTSNPN and CDR2 is SVGIG (reference sequence). V was pared by 5 bases and J by 0 bases, with 25 bases between.

The gene calls are TRBV6-6 and TRBJ2-1; the D gene is possibly TRBD2 (5 bases). Germline lookup yields CDR1 MNHNY and CDR2 SVGAGI (reference sequence). Trimming left V 8 bases short and J 10 bases short, with 9 bases between. This CDR3 region has 10 residues. CDR3 DNA: TGTGCCAGCGGGAGCGTAGAGCAGTTCTTC. It is translated as CASGSVEQFF.

This clone was detected a few times. The chain carries TRBV10-2 and TRBJ2-7; 9 nucleotides agree with TRBD2. CDR1 WSHSY and CDR2 SAAADI come from the germline V gene. The length of the CDR3 is 14 residues. The trim removed 10 bases at V and 0 bases at J, leaving 7 bases unmatched. The CDR3 sequence is CATRFSGSSYEQYF. As DNA, the CDR3 is TGCGCCACCCGTTTTAGCGGGAGCTCCTACGAGCAGTACTTC.

This chain joins TRBV7-6 and TRBJ1-4; D perhaps matches TRBD1 (5 bases). CDR3 length equals 15 residues. V gave up 0 bases and J gave up 4 bases, with 9 bases separating them. Germline V gene sequence: CDR1 SGHVS, CDR2 FNYEAQ. This CDR3 reads CASSLAVQGNEKLFF. The CDR3 DNA reads as TGTGCCAGCAGCTTAGCCGTCCAGGGTAATGAAAAACTGTTTTTT.

The chain has TRBV2 and TRBJ2-1; a possible D gene is TRBD2 (5 bases). With 6 bases removed from V and 5 bases from J, the gap between germline ends came to 17 bases. In germline, CDR1 is SNHLY, CDR2 FYNNEI. The CDR3 has 15 residues. The CDR3 coding sequence is TGTGCCAGCAGCCTTGAGGCCCCCGGGGACAATGAGCAGTTCTTC. Its translation: CASSLEAPGDNEQFF. The variable domain in full, completed from reference TRBV2 and TRBJ2-1, reads EPEVTQTPSHQVTQMGQEVILRCVPISNHLYFYWYRQILGQKVEFLVSFYNNEISEKSEIFDDQFSVERPDGSNFTLKIRSTKLEDSAMYFCASSLEAPGDNEQFFGPGTRLTVL.

This clone came up once. J is TRBJ2-7 and V is TRBV28; tentative D call: TRBD1 (6 bases). Trimming took 3 bases from V and 2 from J, leaving 11 bases between them. Germline-derived CDR1 and CDR2 are MDHEN and SYDVKM. The CDR3 has 14 residues. DNA for the CDR3: TGTGCCAGCAGTTTGAACAGGGTACCCTACGAGCAGTACTTC. Translation: CASSLNRVPYEQYF.

The CDR3 DNA follows: TGCGCCAGCAGCTTGGCGGGGCCAGCGGGGAAGACCGGGGAGCTGTTTTTT. Protein product: CASSLAGPAGKTGELFF. This chain connects TRBV5-1 to TRBJ2-2, with 7 nucleotides matching TRBD2. CDR1 SGHRS and CDR2 YFSETQ come from the germline V gene. CDR3 length: 17 residues. With V trimmed by 0 bases and J by 5 bases, 10 bases remained unmatched. Supplemented by reference TRBV5-1 and TRBJ2-2, the full variable domain reads KAGVTQTPRYLIKTRGQQVTLSCSPISGHRSVSWYQQTPGQGLQFLFEYFSETQRNKGNFPGRFSGRQFSNSRSEMNVSTLELGDSALYLCASSLAGPAGKTGELFFGEGSRLTVL.

This clone showed up just a few times. The V call is TRBV28, the J call TRBJ1-1; D is possibly TRBD1 (5 bases). The germline V gene encodes CDR1 MDHEN and CDR2 SYDVKM. This CDR3 region has 15 residues. The ends were cut back, 7 bases at V and 1 base at J, with 16 bases in the middle. CDR3 nucleotide sequence: TGTGCCAGCAATTCCAACTCGAGGGGGAACACTGAAGCTTTCTTT. Translating it yields CASNSNSRGNTEAFF.

About this clone: Distinct nucleotide sequences in the sample also encode this CDR3. The chain carries TRBV14 and TRBJ2-5; 11 nucleotides align to TRBD2. Trimming at V came to 1 base and at J to 4 bases, leaving 2 bases not matched to a gene. Germline CDR1 SGHDN, CDR2 FVKESK. The CDR3 sequence is 15 residues long. DNA for the CDR3: TGTGCCAGCAGCCAAGTACTAGCGGGAGTAGAGACCCAGTACTTC. It specifies CASSQVLAGVETQYF.

The chain employs TRBV7-3 and TRBJ1-5; D is possibly TRBD1 (6 bases). Deletions cut 2 bases from V and 0 bases from J, with 17 bases between. Germline lookup yields CDR1 SGHTA and CDR2 FQGTGA. The CDR3 loop spans 18 amino acids. The CDR3 region has the DNA TGTGCCAGCAGCTTAGCGGACAGAAGGTTCTATAGCAATCAGCCCCAGCATTTT. Its translation is CASSLADRRFYSNQPQHF.

The rearrangement joins TRBV7-8 to TRBJ1-5; D remains ambiguous. This CDR3 is 12 amino acids long. Trimming shortened V by 2 bases and J by 11 bases, and 10 bases separated the two germline ends. Germline loops: CDR1 SGHVS, CDR2 FQNEAQ. The chain's CDR3 is CASSLPDGSQHF. The CDR3 region has the DNA TGTGCCAGCAGCTTACCGGACGGGTCCCAGCATTTT.